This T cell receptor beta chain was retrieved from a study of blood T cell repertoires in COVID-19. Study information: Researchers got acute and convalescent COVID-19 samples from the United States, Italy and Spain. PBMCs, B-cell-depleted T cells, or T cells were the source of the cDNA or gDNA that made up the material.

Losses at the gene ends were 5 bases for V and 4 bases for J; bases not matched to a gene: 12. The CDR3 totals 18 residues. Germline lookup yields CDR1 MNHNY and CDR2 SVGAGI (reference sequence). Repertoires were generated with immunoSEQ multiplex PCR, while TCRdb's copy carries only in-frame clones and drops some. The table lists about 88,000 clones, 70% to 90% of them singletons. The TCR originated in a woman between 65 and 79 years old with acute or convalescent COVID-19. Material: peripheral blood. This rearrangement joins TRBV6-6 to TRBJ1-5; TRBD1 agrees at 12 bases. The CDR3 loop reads CASSHLGQGARLNQPQHF. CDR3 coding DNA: TGTGCCAGCAGTCACCTGGGACAGGGGGCGCGTTTGAATCAGCCCCAGCATTTT.